Listed below are T cell receptor beta chains from one sample, sequenced in a study of T cell repertoires in cytomegalovirus infection. TCRdb re-analysed the reads in MiXCR, keeping a single row per CDR3 protein. The profile shows roughly 310,000 distinct CDR3 sequences, roughly 15% of them singletons. The sequenced sample consisted of PBMCs. These receptors all come from a human donor in good health (CMV status not recorded). Some clones in this sample may be carry-over from other donors' samples. Each CDR3 is given with its conserved first and last residue. Each record gives: clone size, V gene, D gene, J gene, CDR3 DNA, CDR3 protein. A D gene is named only where the DNA matches it firmly. Size values are once, few and many counts, or a class for expanded clones, and some rows have none.

many	TRBV7-9	.	TRBJ1-1	TGTGCCAGCAGCTATCCGGGACTTGGGAACACTGAAGCTTTCTTT	CASSYPGLGNTEAFF
few	TRBV29-1	.	TRBJ2-3	TGCAGCGTTGTCTTCCGCAGCACAGATACGCAGTATTTT	CSVVFRSTDTQYF
few	TRBV18	TRBD1	TRBJ2-7	TGTGCCAGCTCACCAGGGACAGTGTCCCACGAGCAGTACTTC	CASSPGTVSHEQYF
many	TRBV7-9	TRBD2	TRBJ2-2	TGTGCCAGCAGCAATGATCCGGAACTAGCGGGGAACACCGGGGAGCTGTTTTTT	CASSNDPELAGNTGELFF
few	TRBV4-1	TRBD2	TRBJ2-7	TGCGCCAGCAGCCAAGATATCGGGGGGACCTACGAGCAGTACTTC	CASSQDIGGTYEQYF
medium-sized	TRBV7-2	.	TRBJ1-5	TGTGCCAGCAGCTTAGCGGGTGGTGGGGGATCGAGCCAGCCCCAGCATTTT	CASSLAGGGGSSQPQHF
many	TRBV7-9	TRBD1	TRBJ2-6	TGTGCCAGCAGCCCGAAACCCGGGACAGCCCTCTCTGGGGCCAACGTCCTGACTTTC	CASSPKPGTALSGANVLTF
many	TRBV6-1	.	TRBJ2-3	TGTGCCAGCAGCCCCACAAGACAAGCAGATACGCAGTATTTT	CASSPTRQADTQYF
few	TRBV6-1	TRBD2	TRBJ2-5	TGTGCCAGCAGTCTAGCGGGGAAACACCAAGAGACCCAGTACTTC	CASSLAGKHQETQYF
.	TRBV7-2	.	TRBJ1-2	TGTGCCAGCAGCGAGGAGATGGGGGGCGTTGGCTACACCTTC	CASSEEMGGVGYTF
.	TRBV5-4	TRBD2	TRBJ2-3	TGTGCCAGCAGCCACAGCGGGGGGAGGAATACGCAGTATTTT	CASSHSGGRNTQYF
many	TRBV7-2	.	TRBJ2-3	TGTGCCAGCAGCTTAGGAGCAGGGCGGTTTTCAGATACGCAGTATTTT	CASSLGAGRFSDTQYF
.	TRBV28	TRBD2	TRBJ2-1	TGTGCCAGCAGTGCCATTGGACTAGCGGGGTACAATGAGCAGTTCTTC	CASSAIGLAGYNEQFF
.	TRBV6-1	.	TRBJ1-5	TGTGCCAGCAGTGAATTTCAACAGCCCCAGCATTTT	CASSEFQQPQHF
few	TRBV6-6	TRBD1	TRBJ1-1	TGTGCCAGCAGTTACTCGGGTACAGAGGGGGCGGTGGTTACTGAAGCTTTCTTT	CASSYSGTEGAVVTEAFF
.	TRBV18	TRBD1	TRBJ1-2	TGTGCCAGCTCACCTTCTGGGACAGGGGACGGCTACACCTTC	CASSPSGTGDGYTF
.	TRBV24-1	.	TRBJ1-1	TGTGCCACCAGTGATTTCACGAACACTGAAGCTTTCTTT	CATSDFTNTEAFF
many	TRBV10-2	.	TRBJ2-7	TGCGCCAGCAGTATCACTAGCTCCTACGAGCAGTACTTC	CASSITSSYEQYF
.	TRBV2	.	TRBJ2-6	TGTGCCAGCAGCGCGGACAGTTTATTGGGCTGGTCTACCAACGTCCTGACTTTC	CASSADSLLGWSTNVLTF
.	TRBV12-3/TRBV12-4	.	TRBJ2-1	TGTGCCAGCAGTACCACCCTGGAGCAGTTCTTC	CASSTTLEQFF
few	TRBV20-1	TRBD1	TRBJ1-4	TGCAGTGCGCTGACAGGGGCTAATGAAAAACTGTTTTTT	CSALTGANEKLFF
many	TRBV7-2	TRBD1	TRBJ1-1	TGTGCCAGCAGCGGGGGACAGGGCGTAGTTGAAGCTTTCTTT	CASSGGQGVVEAFF
.	TRBV7-9	TRBD1	TRBJ1-2	TGTGCCAGCAGCTCAATCGACAGGGACGTTCATGGCTACACCTTC	CASSSIDRDVHGYTF
.	TRBV28	.	TRBJ2-3	TGTGCCAGCAGACACCAAGGATCAGATACGCAGTATTTT	CASRHQGSDTQYF
few	TRBV18	.	TRBJ1-2	TGTGCCAGCTCAGCGGGGCAGCTCTTCTATGGCTACACCTTC	CASSAGQLFYGYTF
few	TRBV4-2	TRBD2	TRBJ2-2	TGTGCCAGCAGCCAAGATCCTAGCGGGGTAAAAACCGGGGAGCTGTTTTTT	CASSQDPSGVKTGELFF
many	TRBV6-1	.	TRBJ1-2	TGTGCCAGCGCGGCGGAGGTCGACGGACCTTATGGCTACACCTTC	CASAAEVDGPYGYTF
many	TRBV12-3/TRBV12-4	.	TRBJ2-3	TGTGCCAGCAGCCACGACGTGGCTAGCACAGATACGCAGTATTTT	CASSHDVASTDTQYF
.	TRBV6-1	.	TRBJ2-6	TGTGCCAGCAGTGTGGGTGGGGGCTCTGGGGCCAACGTCCTGACTTTC	CASSVGGGSGANVLTF
few	TRBV5-4	.	TRBJ1-1	TGTGCCAGCAGCGCAACCCTCGGGCCCAACCCCCCTGAAGCTTTCTTT	CASSATLGPNPPEAFF
.	TRBV5-6	.	TRBJ2-5	TGTGCCAGCAGCCCCCTGTCTAGCCAAGCACAAGAGACCCAGTACTTC	CASSPLSSQAQETQYF
many	TRBV7-8	TRBD2	TRBJ2-3	TGTGCCAGCAGCTTTAGCGGGGGAGGGGATACGCAGTATTTT	CASSFSGGGDTQYF
many	TRBV7-2	.	TRBJ1-2	TGTGCCAGCAGCTTCCCGGAACTCGGCTATGGCTACACCTTC	CASSFPELGYGYTF
few	TRBV12-3/TRBV12-4	.	TRBJ2-5	TGTGCCAGCAGTTTTCTGGACTCCCAAGAGACCCAGTACTTC	CASSFLDSQETQYF
.	TRBV12-3/TRBV12-4	.	TRBJ2-5	TGTGCCAGCAGTTTAACGGCTAGCCTAGAGACCCAGTACTTC	CASSLTASLETQYF
many	TRBV5-4	.	TRBJ1-3	TGTGCCAGCAGCTTTCAGGGAGCCGGAAACACCATATATTTT	CASSFQGAGNTIYF
.	TRBV7-2	TRBD2	TRBJ2-1	TGTGCCAGCAGCTTCCGGCTAGCGGGGGGCAGCTCCTACAATGAGCAGTTCTTC	CASSFRLAGGSSYNEQFF
.	TRBV28	.	TRBJ2-4	TGTGCCAGCAGGGGTCTGGGAAACATTCAGTACTTC	CASRGLGNIQYF
many	TRBV7-6	.	TRBJ2-5	TGTGCCAGCAGCCAATCTTGGACAGCACTAGAGACCCAGTACTTC	CASSQSWTALETQYF
many	TRBV7-9	.	TRBJ2-7	TGTGCCAGCAGCTTAGACGGAACCTACGAGCAGTACTTC	CASSLDGTYEQYF
.	TRBV12-3/TRBV12-4	.	TRBJ1-6	TGTGCCAGCACGGGCAGGGAGCCTTATAATTCACCCCTCCACTTT	CASTGREPYNSPLHF
.	TRBV20-1	.	TRBJ1-5	TGCAGTGCTTCCCGGGGGCGCATAAATCAGCCCCAGCATTTT	CSASRGRINQPQHF
.	TRBV19	TRBD1	TRBJ2-7	TGTGCCAGTAGCCGGGACAGGGGACCTTCCTACGAGCAGTACTTC	CASSRDRGPSYEQYF
few	TRBV5-4	.	TRBJ2-6	TGTGCCAGCAGCTTGGCCAGGGGAGCAGGGGCCAACGTCCTGACTTTC	CASSLARGAGANVLTF
.	TRBV5-4	TRBD1	TRBJ1-1	TGTGCCAGCAGCCCGAGGACAGGGTCAGGGACTGAAGCTTTCTTT	CASSPRTGSGTEAFF
many	TRBV7-2	.	TRBJ1-6	TGTGCCAGCAGCTTAGCGGCAGGGGACGATTCACCCCTCCACTTT	CASSLAAGDDSPLHF
.	TRBV7-3	.	TRBJ1-1	TGTGCCAGCAGCTTAGGGGCAGGGGAGAATTATGAAGCTTTCTTT	CASSLGAGENYEAFF
.	TRBV27	.	TRBJ1-6	TGTGCCAGCAGTTCTGACCGCTCCTATAATTCACCCCTCCACTTT	CASSSDRSYNSPLHF
few	TRBV4-2	.	TRBJ2-5	TGTGCCAGCAGCCAAGGCCCAGAGATCCAAGAGACCCAGTACTTC	CASSQGPEIQETQYF
many	TRBV10-3	.	TRBJ1-5	TGTGCCATCAGTGAGTCGATTGGGCGGGGACAGCCCCAGCATTTT	CAISESIGRGQPQHF
many	TRBV7-2	.	TRBJ1-2	TGTGCCAGCAGCTATATCGTACGACAGGACTATGGCTACACCTTC	CASSYIVRQDYGYTF
.	TRBV27	.	TRBJ2-1	TGTGCCAGCAGTTCTCCCGGGCCGTACAATGAGCAGTTCTTC	CASSSPGPYNEQFF
.	TRBV20-1	.	TRBJ2-1	TGCAGTGCCAGAGATCGGAGACAGGTTTACAATGAGCAGTTCTTC	CSARDRRQVYNEQFF
.	TRBV2	.	TRBJ2-7	TGTGCCAGCAGTGAAATCGGGCAGGGCTACGAGCAGTACTTC	CASSEIGQGYEQYF
few	TRBV7-9	TRBD1	TRBJ2-1	TGTGCCAGCAGCAGCCGGGACAGGGTCCACAATGAGCAGTTCTTC	CASSSRDRVHNEQFF
.	TRBV20-1	.	TRBJ2-7	TGCAGTGCTGGACCGACACCATCCTACGAGCAGTACTTC	CSAGPTPSYEQYF
.	TRBV6-6	.	TRBJ2-7	TGTGCCAGCAGTCCGCACTCCGGGACCCTCTACGAGCAGTACTTC	CASSPHSGTLYEQYF
few	TRBV12-3/TRBV12-4	.	TRBJ2-3	TGTGCCAGCAGCCGACTGACTAGCACAGATACGCAGTATTTT	CASSRLTSTDTQYF